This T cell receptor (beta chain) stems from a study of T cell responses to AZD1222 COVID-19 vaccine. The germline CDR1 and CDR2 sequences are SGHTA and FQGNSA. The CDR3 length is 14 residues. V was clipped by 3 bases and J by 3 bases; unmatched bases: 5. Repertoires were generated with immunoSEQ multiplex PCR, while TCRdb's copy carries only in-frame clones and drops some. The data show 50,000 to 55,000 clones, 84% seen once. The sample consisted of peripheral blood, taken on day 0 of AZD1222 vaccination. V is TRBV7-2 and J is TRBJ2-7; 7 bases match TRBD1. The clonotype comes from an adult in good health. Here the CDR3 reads CASSFQGEYYEQYF. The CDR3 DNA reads TGTGCCAGCAGCTTTCAGGGGGAGTACTACGAGCAGTACTTC.